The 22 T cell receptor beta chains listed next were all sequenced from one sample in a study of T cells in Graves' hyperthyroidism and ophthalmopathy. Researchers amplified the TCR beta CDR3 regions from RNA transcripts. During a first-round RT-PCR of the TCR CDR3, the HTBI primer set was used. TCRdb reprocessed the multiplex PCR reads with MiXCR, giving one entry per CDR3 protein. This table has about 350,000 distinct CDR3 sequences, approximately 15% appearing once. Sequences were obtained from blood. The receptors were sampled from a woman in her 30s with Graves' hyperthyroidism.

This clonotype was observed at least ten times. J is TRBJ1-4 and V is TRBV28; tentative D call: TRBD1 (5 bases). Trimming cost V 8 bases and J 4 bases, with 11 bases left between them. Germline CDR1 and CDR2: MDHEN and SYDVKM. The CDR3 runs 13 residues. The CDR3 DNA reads TGTGCCAGCCAGGACACTCGTAATGAAAAACTGTTTTTT. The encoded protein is CASQDTRNEKLFF.

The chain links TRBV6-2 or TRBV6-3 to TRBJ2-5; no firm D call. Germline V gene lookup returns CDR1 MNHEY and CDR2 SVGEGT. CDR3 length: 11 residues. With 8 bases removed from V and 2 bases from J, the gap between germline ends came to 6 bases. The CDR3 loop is CASAFQETQYF. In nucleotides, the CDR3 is TGTGCCAGCGCCTTTCAAGAGACCCAGTACTTC.

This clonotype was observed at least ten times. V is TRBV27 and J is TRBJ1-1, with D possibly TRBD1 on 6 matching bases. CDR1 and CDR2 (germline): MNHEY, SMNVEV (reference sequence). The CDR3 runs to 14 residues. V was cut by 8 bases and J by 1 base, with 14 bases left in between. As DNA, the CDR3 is TGTGCCAGCCAAATGATACAGGGGAACACTGAAGCTTTCTTT. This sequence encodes CASQMIQGNTEAFF.

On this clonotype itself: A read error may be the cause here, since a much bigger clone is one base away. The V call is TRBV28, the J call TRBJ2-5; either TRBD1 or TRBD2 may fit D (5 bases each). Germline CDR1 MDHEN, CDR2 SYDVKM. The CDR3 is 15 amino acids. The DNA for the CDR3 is TGTGCCAGCAGTTCCGTCCAGGGACCTCAAGGGACCCAGTACTTC. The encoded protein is CASSSVQGPQGTQYF.

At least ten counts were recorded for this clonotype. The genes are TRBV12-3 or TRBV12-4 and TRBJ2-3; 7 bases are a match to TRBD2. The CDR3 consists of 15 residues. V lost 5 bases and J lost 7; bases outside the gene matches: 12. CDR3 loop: CASSAPGSGGNTQYF. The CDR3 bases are TGTGCCAGCAGTGCCCCCGGGTCCGGGGGGAATACGCAGTATTTT.

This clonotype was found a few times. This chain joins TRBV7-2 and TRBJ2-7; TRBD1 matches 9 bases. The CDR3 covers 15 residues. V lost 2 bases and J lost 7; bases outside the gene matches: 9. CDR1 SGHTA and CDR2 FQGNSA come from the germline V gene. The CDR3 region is CASSLKGTGLVEQYF. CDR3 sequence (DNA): TGTGCCAGCAGCTTAAAGGGGACAGGGTTGGTGGAGCAGTACTTC.

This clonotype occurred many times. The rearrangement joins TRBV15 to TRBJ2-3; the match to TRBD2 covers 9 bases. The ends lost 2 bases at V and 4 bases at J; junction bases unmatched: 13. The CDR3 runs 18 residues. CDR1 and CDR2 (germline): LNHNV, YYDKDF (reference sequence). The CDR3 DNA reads TGTGCCACCAGCAGACCTATTCGACTAGCGGAGATGGCAGATACGCAGTATTTT. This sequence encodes CATSRPIRLAEMADTQYF.

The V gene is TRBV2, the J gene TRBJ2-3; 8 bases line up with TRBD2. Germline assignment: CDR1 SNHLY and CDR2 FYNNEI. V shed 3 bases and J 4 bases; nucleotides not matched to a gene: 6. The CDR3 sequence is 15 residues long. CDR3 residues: CASSDSGSWADTQYF. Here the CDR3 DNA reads TGTGCCAGCAGTGACAGCGGGAGCTGGGCAGATACGCAGTATTTT.

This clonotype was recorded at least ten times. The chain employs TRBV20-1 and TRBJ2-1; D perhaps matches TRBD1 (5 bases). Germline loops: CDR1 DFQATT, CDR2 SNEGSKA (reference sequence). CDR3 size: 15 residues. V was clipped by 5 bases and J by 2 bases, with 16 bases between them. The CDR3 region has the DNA TGCAGTGCTGATACGCAGGGTCGGGCCTACAATGAGCAGTTCTTC. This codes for CSADTQGRAYNEQFF.

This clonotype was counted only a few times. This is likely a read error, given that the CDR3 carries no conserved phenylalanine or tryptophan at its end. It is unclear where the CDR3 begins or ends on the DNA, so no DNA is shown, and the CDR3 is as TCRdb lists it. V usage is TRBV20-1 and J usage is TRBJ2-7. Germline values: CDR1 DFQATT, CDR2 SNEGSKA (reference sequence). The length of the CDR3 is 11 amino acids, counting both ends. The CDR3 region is CSARDDYEQYL.

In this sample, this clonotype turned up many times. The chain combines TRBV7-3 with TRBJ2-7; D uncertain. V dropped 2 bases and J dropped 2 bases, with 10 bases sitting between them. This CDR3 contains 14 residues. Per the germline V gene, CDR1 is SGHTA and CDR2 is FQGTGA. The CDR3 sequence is CASSLYAGPYEQYF. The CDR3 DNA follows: TGTGCCAGCAGCTTATATGCAGGTCCCTACGAGCAGTACTTC.

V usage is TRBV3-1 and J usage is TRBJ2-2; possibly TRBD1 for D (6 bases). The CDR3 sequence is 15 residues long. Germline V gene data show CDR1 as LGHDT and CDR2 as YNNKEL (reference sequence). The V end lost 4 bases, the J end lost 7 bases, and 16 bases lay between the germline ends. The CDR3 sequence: CASSRRGYGGGELFF. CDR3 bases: TGTGCCAGCAGCCGTAGGGGGTATGGAGGCGGGGAGCTGTTTTTT.

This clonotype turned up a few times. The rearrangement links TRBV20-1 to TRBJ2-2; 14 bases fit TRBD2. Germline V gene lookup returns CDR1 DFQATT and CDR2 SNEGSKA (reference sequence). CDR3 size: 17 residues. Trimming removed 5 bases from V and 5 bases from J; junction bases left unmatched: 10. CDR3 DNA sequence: TGCAGTGCTTTTAAGGGACTAGCGGGAGTAAGGACCGGGGAGCTGTTTTTT. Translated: CSAFKGLAGVRTGELFF.

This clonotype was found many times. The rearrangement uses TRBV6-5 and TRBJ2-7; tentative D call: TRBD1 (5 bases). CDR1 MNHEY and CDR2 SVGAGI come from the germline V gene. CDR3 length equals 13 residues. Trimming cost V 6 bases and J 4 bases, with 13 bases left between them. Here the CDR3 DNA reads TGTGCCAGCAGGGGGCTTGACACATACGAGCAGTACTTC. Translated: CASRGLDTYEQYF.

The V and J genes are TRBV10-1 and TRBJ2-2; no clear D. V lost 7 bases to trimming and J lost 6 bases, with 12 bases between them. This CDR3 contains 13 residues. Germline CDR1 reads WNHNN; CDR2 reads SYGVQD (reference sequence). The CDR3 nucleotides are TGCGCCAGCAAAGTTAGTCTCGCCGGGGAGCTGTTTTTT. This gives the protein CASKVSLAGELFF.

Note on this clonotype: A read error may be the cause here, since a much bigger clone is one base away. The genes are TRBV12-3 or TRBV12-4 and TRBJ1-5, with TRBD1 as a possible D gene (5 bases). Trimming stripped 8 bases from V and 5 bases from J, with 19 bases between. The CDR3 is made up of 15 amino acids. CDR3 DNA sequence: TGTGCCAGCGGCGTTAGAACAGGAGGCTATCAGCCCCAGCATTTT. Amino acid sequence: CASGVRTGGYQPQHF.

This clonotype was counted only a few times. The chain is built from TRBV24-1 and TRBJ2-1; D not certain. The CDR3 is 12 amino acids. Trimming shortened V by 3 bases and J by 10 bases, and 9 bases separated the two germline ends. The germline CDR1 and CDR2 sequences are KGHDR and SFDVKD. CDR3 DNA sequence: TGTGCCACCAGTGATACTATTGGGGAGCAGTTCTTC. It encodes CATSDTIGEQFF.

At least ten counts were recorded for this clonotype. The CDR3 DNA reads TGCGCCAGCAGCGGGACTACCCCCGCCTACGAGCAGTACTTC. It specifies CASSGTTPAYEQYF. The chain uses TRBV5-1 and TRBJ2-7; 7 bases are shared with TRBD2. The germline gives CDR1 SGHRS, CDR2 YFSETQ. Germline trimming cut 4 bases from V and 2 bases from J; bases unmatched to any gene: 6. CDR3 length: 14 residues.

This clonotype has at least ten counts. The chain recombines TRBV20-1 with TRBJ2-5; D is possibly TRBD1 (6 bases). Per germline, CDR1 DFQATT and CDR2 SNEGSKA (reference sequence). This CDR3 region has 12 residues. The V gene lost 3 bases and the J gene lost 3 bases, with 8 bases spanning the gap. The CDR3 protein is CSARKGEETQYF. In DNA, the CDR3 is TGCAGTGCTAGGAAGGGGGAAGAGACCCAGTACTTC.

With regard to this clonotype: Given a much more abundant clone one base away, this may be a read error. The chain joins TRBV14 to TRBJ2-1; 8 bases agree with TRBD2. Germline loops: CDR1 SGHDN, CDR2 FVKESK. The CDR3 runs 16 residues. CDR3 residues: CASSQATGTSYNEQCF. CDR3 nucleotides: TGTGCCAGCAGCCAGGCAACCGGGACTAGTTACAATGAGCAGTGCTTC.

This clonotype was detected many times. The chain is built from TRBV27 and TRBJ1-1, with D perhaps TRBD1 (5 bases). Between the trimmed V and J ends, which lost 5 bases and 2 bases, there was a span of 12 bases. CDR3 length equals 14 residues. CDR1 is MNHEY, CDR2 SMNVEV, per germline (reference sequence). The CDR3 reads CASSRDRGNTEAFF. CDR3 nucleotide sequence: TGTGCCAGCAGTAGGGATAGGGGCAACACTGAAGCTTTCTTT.

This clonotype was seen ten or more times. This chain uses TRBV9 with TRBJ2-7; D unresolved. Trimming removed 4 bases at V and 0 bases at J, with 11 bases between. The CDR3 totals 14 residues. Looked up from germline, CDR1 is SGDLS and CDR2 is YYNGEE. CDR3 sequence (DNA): TGTGCCAGCAGCCCGGAAGGGTACTCCTACGAGCAGTACTTC. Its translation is CASSPEGYSYEQYF.